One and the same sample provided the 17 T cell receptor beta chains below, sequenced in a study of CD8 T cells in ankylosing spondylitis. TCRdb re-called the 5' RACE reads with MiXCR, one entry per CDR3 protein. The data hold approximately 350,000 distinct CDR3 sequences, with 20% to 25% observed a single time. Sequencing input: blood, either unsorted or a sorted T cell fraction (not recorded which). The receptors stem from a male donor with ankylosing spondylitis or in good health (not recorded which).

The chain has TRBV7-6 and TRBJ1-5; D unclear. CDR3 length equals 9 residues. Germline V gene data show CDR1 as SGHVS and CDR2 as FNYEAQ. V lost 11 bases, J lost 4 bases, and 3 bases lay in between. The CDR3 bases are TGTGCCGCGAATCAGCCCCAGCATTTT. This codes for CAANQPQHF. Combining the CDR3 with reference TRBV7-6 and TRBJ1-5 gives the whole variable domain GAGVSQSPRYKVTKRGQDVALRCDPISGHVSLYWYRQALGQGPEFLTYFNYEAQQDKSGLPNDRFSAERPEGSISTLTIQRTEQRDSAMYRCAANQPQHFGDGTRLSIL.

CDR3 in amino acids: CASSSQGPFFTDTQYF. The CDR3 coding sequence is TGTGCCAGCAGTTCCCAAGGGCCGTTCTTCACAGATACGCAGTATTTT. The genes are TRBV28 and TRBJ2-3; D is ambiguous. The V gene lost 4 bases and the J gene lost 2 bases, with 16 bases spanning the gap. This CDR3 is built from 16 residues. The germline gives CDR1 MDHEN, CDR2 SYDVKM. The full variable domain, its missing parts supplied by reference TRBV28 and TRBJ2-3, is DVKVTQSSRYLVKRTGEKVFLECVQDMDHENMFWYRQDPGLGLRLIYFSYDVKMKEKGDIPEGYSVSREKKERFSLILESASTNQTSMYLCASSSQGPFFTDTQYFGPGTRLTVL.

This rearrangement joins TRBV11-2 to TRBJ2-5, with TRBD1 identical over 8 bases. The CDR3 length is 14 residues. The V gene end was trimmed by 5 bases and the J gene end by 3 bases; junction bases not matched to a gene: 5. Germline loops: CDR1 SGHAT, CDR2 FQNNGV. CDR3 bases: TGTGCCAGCAGCCCGGGACAGGCAAAAGAGACCCAGTACTTC. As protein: CASSPGQAKETQYF.

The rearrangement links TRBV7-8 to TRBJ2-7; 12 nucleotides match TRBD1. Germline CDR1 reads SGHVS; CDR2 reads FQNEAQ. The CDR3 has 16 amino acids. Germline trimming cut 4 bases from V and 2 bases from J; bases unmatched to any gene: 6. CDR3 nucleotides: TGTGCCAGCAGCTCGGGGACAGGGGGCCTAACCTACGAGCAGTACTTC. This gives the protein CASSSGTGGLTYEQYF. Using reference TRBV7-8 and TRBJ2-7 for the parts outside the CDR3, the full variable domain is GAGVSQSPRYKVAKRGQDVALRCDPISGHVSLFWYQQALGQGPEFLTYFQNEAQLDKSGLPSDRFFAERPEGSVSTLKIQRTQQEDSAVYLCASSSGTGGLTYEQYFGPGTRLTVT.

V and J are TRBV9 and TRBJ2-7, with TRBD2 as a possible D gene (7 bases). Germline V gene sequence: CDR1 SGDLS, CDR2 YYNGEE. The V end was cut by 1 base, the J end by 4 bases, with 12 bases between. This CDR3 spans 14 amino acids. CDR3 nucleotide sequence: TGTGCCAGCAGCGTAACGGGGGGCACATACGAGCAGTACTTC. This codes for CASSVTGGTYEQYF. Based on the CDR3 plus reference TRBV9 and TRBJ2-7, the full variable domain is DSGVTQTPKHLITATGQRVTLRCSPRSGDLSVYWYQQSLDQGLQFLIQYYNGEERAKGNILERFSAQQFPDLHSELNLSSLELGDSALYFCASSVTGGTYEQYFGPGTRLTVT.

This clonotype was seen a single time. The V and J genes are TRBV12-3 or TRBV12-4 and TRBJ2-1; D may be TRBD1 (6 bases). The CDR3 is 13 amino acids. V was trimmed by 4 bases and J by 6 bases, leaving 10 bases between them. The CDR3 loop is CASSSQGSNEQFF. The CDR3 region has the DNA TGTGCCAGCAGTTCGCAGGGGTCCAATGAGCAGTTCTTC.

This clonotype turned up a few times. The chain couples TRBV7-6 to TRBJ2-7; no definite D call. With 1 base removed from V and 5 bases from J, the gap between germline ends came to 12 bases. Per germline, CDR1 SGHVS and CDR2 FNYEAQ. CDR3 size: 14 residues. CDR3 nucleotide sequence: TGTGCCAGCAGCTTAGGGCGGTTGGTCCACGAGCAGTACTTC. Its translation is CASSLGRLVHEQYF.

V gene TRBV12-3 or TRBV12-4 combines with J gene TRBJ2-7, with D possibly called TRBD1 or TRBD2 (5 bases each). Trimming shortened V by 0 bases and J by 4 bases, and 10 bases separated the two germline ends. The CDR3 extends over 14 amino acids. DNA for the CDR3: TGTGCCAGCAGTTTAGCGAGGGGTGGTTACGAGCAGTACTTC. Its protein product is CASSLARGGYEQYF.

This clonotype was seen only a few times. The CDR3 nucleotides read TGTGCCATCAGAGGACAGGGGGTATTTGGTATTGAAGCTTTCTTT. This sequence encodes CAIRGQGVFGIEAFF. The rearrangement links TRBV10-3 to TRBJ1-1, with 10 bases aligning to TRBD1. The CDR3 extends over 15 amino acids. Germline-derived CDR1 and CDR2 are ENHRY and SYGVKD. With 6 bases clipped from V and 7 bases from J, the junction kept 11 bases outside the gene matches.

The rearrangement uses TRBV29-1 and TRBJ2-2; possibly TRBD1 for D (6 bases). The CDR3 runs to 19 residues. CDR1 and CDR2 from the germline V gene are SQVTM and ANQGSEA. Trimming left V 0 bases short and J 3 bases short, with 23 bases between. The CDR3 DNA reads TGCAGCGTTGAAGATCTTCTTCCTGCGGAGACAGGAGACACCGGGGAGCTGTTTTTT. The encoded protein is CSVEDLLPAETGDTGELFF.

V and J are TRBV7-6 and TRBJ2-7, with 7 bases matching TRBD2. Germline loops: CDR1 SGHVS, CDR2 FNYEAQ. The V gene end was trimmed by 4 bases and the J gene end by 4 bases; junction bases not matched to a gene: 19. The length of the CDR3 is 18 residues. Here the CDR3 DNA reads TGTGCCAGCAGCTCACCTCGCGGGGGTGGGGGGGATAAGTACGAGCAGTACTTC. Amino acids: CASSSPRGGGGDKYEQYF.

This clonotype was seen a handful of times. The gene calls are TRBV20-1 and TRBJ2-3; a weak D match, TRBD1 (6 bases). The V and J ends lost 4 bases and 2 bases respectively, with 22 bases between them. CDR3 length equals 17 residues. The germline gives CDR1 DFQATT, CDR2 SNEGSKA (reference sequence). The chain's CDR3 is CSATVIQGGVTTDTQYF. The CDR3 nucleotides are TGCAGTGCTACGGTGATACAGGGTGGGGTCACCACAGATACGCAGTATTTT.

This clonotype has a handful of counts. The CDR3 reads CASSLAGGQNTGELFF. The CDR3 DNA follows: TGTGCCAGCAGCTTAGCAGGGGGACAGAACACCGGGGAGCTGTTTTTT. The gene calls are TRBV11-2 and TRBJ2-2; 7 positions match TRBD1. Germline assignment: CDR1 SGHAT and CDR2 FQNNGV. V lost 1 base, J lost 1 base, and 3 bases stayed unmatched. This CDR3 has 16 amino acids. Looking up the rest from reference TRBV11-2 and TRBJ2-2 gives the full variable domain: EAGVAQSPRYKIIEKRQSVAFWCNPISGHATLYWYQQILGQGPKLLIQFQNNGVVDDSQLPKDRFSAERLKGVDSTLKIQPAKLEDSAVYLCASSLAGGQNTGELFFGEGSRLTVL.

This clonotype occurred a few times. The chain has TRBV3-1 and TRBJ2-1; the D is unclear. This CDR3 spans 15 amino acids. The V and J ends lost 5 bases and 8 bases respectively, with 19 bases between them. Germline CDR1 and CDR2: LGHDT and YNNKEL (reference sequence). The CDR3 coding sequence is TGTGCCAGCAGCGCCGCCCTGATTTCGGTGGATGAGCAGTTCTTC. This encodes CASSAALISVDEQFF.

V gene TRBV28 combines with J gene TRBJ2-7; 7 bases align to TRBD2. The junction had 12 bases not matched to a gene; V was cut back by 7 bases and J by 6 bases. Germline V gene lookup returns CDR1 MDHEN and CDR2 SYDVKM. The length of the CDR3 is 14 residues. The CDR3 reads CASTKRDLSVEQYF. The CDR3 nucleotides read TGTGCCAGCACTAAGCGGGACTTATCAGTCGAGCAGTACTTC. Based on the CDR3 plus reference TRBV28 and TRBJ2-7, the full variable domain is DVKVTQSSRYLVKRTGEKVFLECVQDMDHENMFWYRQDPGLGLRLIYFSYDVKMKEKGDIPEGYSVSREKKERFSLILESASTNQTSMYLCASTKRDLSVEQYFGPGTRLTVT.

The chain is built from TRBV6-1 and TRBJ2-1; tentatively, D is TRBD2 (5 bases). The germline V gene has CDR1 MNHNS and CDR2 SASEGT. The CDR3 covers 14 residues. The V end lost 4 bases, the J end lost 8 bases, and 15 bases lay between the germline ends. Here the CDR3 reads CASSAKLVVDEQFF. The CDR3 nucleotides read TGTGCCAGCAGTGCCAAACTAGTGGTCGATGAGCAGTTCTTC.

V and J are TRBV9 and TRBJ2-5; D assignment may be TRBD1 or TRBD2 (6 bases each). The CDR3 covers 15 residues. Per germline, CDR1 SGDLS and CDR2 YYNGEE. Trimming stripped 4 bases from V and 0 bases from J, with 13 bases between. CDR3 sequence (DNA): TGTGCCAGCAGCTCGGGGGCCGCGTACCAAGAGACCCAGTACTTC. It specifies CASSSGAAYQETQYF.